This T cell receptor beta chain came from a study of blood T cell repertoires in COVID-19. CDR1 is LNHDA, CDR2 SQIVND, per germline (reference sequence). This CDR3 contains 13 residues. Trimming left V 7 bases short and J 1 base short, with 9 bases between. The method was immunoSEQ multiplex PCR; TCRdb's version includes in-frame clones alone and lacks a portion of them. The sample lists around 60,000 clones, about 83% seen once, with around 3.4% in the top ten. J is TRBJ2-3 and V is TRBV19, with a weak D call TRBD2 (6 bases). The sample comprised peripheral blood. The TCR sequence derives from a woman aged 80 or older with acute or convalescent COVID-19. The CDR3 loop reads CASTPSGTDTQYF. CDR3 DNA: TGTGCCAGTACCCCTAGCGGCACAGATACGCAGTATTTT.